This T cell receptor beta chain was profiled in a study of T cells in localized non-small cell lung cancer. The CDR3 spans 21 residues. Germline values: CDR1 LNHDA, CDR2 SQIVND (reference sequence). Trimming left V 7 bases short and J 0 bases short, with 31 bases between. With regard to this clone: Its cognate antigen is unknown.

Findings and limits, study-wide: When the top 100 tumor clones were examined, a median around 58 of them also appeared in the adjacent lung, which was paired and uninvolved. Higher T cell density in the blood was associated with longer overall survival, whereas higher adjacent-lung clonality associated with shorter survival.

Only in-frame clones appear in the TCRdb table, and some are missing; sequencing was by immunoSEQ multiplex PCR. The sample records around 92,000 clones, around 90% being singletons. The source of this sequence is a woman aged 40-69 years with stage II squamous cell lung carcinoma. The chain recombines TRBV19 with TRBJ1-5; D gene unclear. This material consisted of PBMCs, taken before any cancer treatment. The CDR3 sequence is CASTDIPSGSPERHSNQPQHF. CDR3 DNA sequence: TGTGCCAGTACCGATATCCCGTCGGGGTCCCCAGAAAGGCATAGCAATCAGCCCCAGCATTTT.